These 18 T cell receptor beta chains were all obtained from the same sample, sequenced in a study of blood T cell repertoires in COVID-19 (TCRdb year 2020). Library generation was performed with the immunoSEQ multiplex PCR assay. Imported from immuneACCESS, the table was reduced by TCRdb to in-frame sequences with V and J called. These copies leave out some clones; in studies compared against another copy, an unresolved V gene accounts for under half, and the cause of the remainder is not known. The sample yields approximately 180,000 clones; about 83% were counted once. About 18% of the sample rests with the top ten. The sequenced material came from peripheral blood. Source of these receptors: a person aged 70 to 85 with COVID-19, enrolled during active disease.

In this sample, this clone turned up a few times. The V and J genes are TRBV30 and TRBJ1-3; D might be TRBD1 (6 bases). V was pared by 7 bases and J by 2 bases, with 18 bases between. The CDR3 sequence is 15 residues long. Germline CDR1 reads GTSNPN; CDR2 reads SVGIG (reference sequence). The CDR3 sequence is CASSPQGTPGNTIYF. The DNA for the CDR3 is TGTGCCTCATCCCCCCAGGGGACCCCTGGAAACACCATATATTTT.

The rearrangement joins TRBV2 to TRBJ2-1, with TRBD2 identical over 9 bases. The ends lost 6 bases at V and 6 bases at J; junction bases unmatched: 12. Germline V gene sequence: CDR1 SNHLY, CDR2 FYNNEI. CDR3 size: 16 residues. CDR3 loop: CASRGYGTSSGNEQFF. Written as DNA, the CDR3 is TGTGCCAGCAGAGGATATGGGACTAGCTCCGGCAATGAGCAGTTCTTC.

V gene TRBV4-3 combines with J gene TRBJ2-2; D might be TRBD1 (5 bases). V lost 1 base to trimming and J lost 3 bases, with 12 bases between them. Germline loops: CDR1 LGHNA, CDR2 YSLEER. CDR3 length: 16 amino acids. The CDR3 nucleotides are TGCGCCAGCAGCCAAGTCAGGTCCAGGGACACCGGGGAGCTGTTTTTT. Translated, it gives CASSQVRSRDTGELFF.

The rearrangement joins TRBV5-1 to TRBJ1-1; 9 bases map to TRBD1. The germline CDR1 and CDR2 sequences are SGHRS and YFSETQ. V lost 3 bases, J lost 4 bases, and 4 bases stayed unmatched. The CDR3 runs 14 residues. The CDR3 DNA reads as TGCGCCAGCAGCTCGTTGACAGGGGGCACTGAAGCTTTCTTT. It translates to CASSSLTGGTEAFF.

This sequence joins TRBV28 and TRBJ2-7; D might be TRBD2 (6 bases). CDR1 is MDHEN and CDR2 is SYDVKM in the germline V gene. The CDR3 sequence is 13 residues long. Trimming shortened V by 9 bases and J by 5 bases, and 17 bases separated the two germline ends. CDR3 residues: CASGRGRHHEQYF. The CDR3 DNA reads as TGTGCCAGTGGGCGGGGCCGTCACCACGAGCAGTACTTC. Together with reference TRBV28 and TRBJ2-7, the CDR3 gives the full variable domain: DVKVTQSSRYLVKRTGEKVFLECVQDMDHENMFWYRQDPGLGLRLIYFSYDVKMKEKGDIPEGYSVSREKKERFSLILESASTNQTSMYLCASGRGRHHEQYFGPGTRLTVT.

The chain has TRBV27 and TRBJ2-2; 9 bases align to TRBD1. The ends lost 7 bases at V and 6 bases at J; junction bases unmatched: 9. From germline, CDR1 is MNHEY and CDR2 SMNVEV (reference sequence). The CDR3 sequence is 15 residues long. CDR3 coding DNA: TGTGCCAGCACTTGGGGACAGGGTATTGCCGGGGAGCTGTTTTTT. As protein: CASTWGQGIAGELFF.

The CDR3, as DNA: TGTGCCAGCAGCTTAAATCTAGCGGGAGGGGATACGCAGTATTTT. Amino acids: CASSLNLAGGDTQYF. The chain links TRBV7-2 to TRBJ2-3; 12 nucleotides agree with TRBD2. Per germline, CDR1 SGHTA and CDR2 FQGNSA. This CDR3 contains 15 residues. V lost 2 bases, J lost 6 bases, and 3 bases stayed unmatched. Based on the CDR3 plus reference TRBV7-2 and TRBJ2-3, the full variable domain is GAGVSQSPSNKVTEKGKDVELRCDPISGHTALYWYRQSLGQGLEFLIYFQGNSAPDKSGLPSDRFSAERTGGSVSTLTIQRTQQEDSAVYLCASSLNLAGGDTQYFGPGTRLTVL.

The CDR3 DNA sequence: TGTGCCAGCTCACCCCGAGGCACCGGGGAGCTGTTTTTT. This codes for CASSPRGTGELFF. The rearrangement joins TRBV18 to TRBJ2-2; D remains unclear. Germline V gene sequence: CDR1 KGHSH, CDR2 LQKENI. V was trimmed by 3 bases and J by 4 bases, leaving 6 bases between them. The CDR3 is 13 amino acids.

The chain combines TRBV19 with TRBJ1-4, with 9 positions matching TRBD1. Germline-derived CDR1 and CDR2 are LNHDA and SQIVND (reference sequence). The CDR3 has 14 residues. With V trimmed by 3 bases and J by 8 bases, 4 bases remained unmatched. The CDR3 loop reads CASSIGTGKEKLFF. CDR3 DNA: TGTGCCAGTAGTATTGGGACAGGGAAGGAAAAACTGTTTTTT.

This clone has just a few counts. This chain joins TRBV6-5 and TRBJ1-1; D is unclear. Germline CDR1 and CDR2: MNHEY and SVGAGI. The CDR3 runs to 11 residues. V lost 6 bases and J lost 6, with 8 bases in between. CDR3 nucleotides: TGTGCCAGCAGGACTGGTGCTGAAGCTTTCTTT. Its protein is CASRTGAEAFF.

The V call is TRBV2, the J call TRBJ1-2, with D hard to call. V lost 4 bases to trimming and J lost 8 bases, with 8 bases between them. CDR3 length: 11 amino acids. Germline CDR1 SNHLY, CDR2 FYNNEI. The chain's CDR3 is CASSVRAGYTF. CDR3 in DNA: TGTGCCAGCAGTGTGCGGGCGGGCTACACCTTC.

This clone showed up just once. The chain recombines TRBV5-4 with TRBJ1-2; possibly TRBD1 for D (6 bases). Germline CDR1 and CDR2: SGHNT and YYREEE (reference sequence). This CDR3 is built from 15 residues. V shed 0 bases and J shed 7 bases, with 16 bases lying between them. The CDR3 loop is CASSLVQGRVGGYTF. The CDR3 coding sequence is TGTGCCAGCAGCTTGGTTCAGGGGCGGGTGGGTGGCTACACCTTC.

The rearrangement uses TRBV19 and TRBJ2-7; D is uncertain. V was pared by 7 bases and J by 6 bases, with 19 bases between. This CDR3 has 14 amino acids. Germline loops: CDR1 LNHDA, CDR2 SQIVND (reference sequence). CDR3 in amino acids: CASTPSQFRSEQYF. The CDR3 DNA reads TGTGCCAGTACTCCCTCCCAGTTCAGGTCCGAGCAGTACTTC.

This clone was picked up one time. J is TRBJ1-2 and V is TRBV30; D might be TRBD1 (6 bases). The CDR3 contains 14 residues. V lost 4 bases and J 3 bases, leaving 15 bases between the germline ends. CDR1 is GTSNPN and CDR2 is SVGIG in the germline V gene (reference sequence). The CDR3 loop reads CAWKEAGAHYGYTF. In nucleotides, the CDR3 is TGTGCCTGGAAGGAGGCAGGGGCTCACTATGGCTACACCTTC.

J is TRBJ1-2 and V is TRBV7-9; no clear D gene. Trimming removed 7 bases at V and 7 bases at J, with 19 bases between. The CDR3 totals 14 residues. Germline V gene data show CDR1 as SEHNR and CDR2 as FQNEAQ (reference sequence). The CDR3 loop is CASTAYVAGSGYTF. For the CDR3, the DNA is TGTGCCAGCACAGCTTATGTGGCCGGGAGTGGCTACACCTTC.

V usage is TRBV9 and J usage is TRBJ2-1; TRBD2 agrees at 8 bases. J was trimmed by 2 bases and V by 0 bases; bases with no gene match: 10. The germline gives CDR1 SGDLS, CDR2 YYNGEE. The CDR3 covers 18 residues. The CDR3 loop reads CASSVASRAGDTYNEQFF. The CDR3 DNA is TGTGCCAGCAGCGTAGCTTCAAGAGCGGGAGACACCTACAATGAGCAGTTCTTC.

V and J are TRBV5-1 and TRBJ2-3; D might be TRBD1 (6 bases). V shed 0 bases and J shed 0 bases, with 17 bases lying between them. CDR3 length: 18 amino acids. Per germline, CDR1 SGHRS and CDR2 YFSETQ. The DNA of the CDR3 is TGCGCCAGCAGCTTGGCCGGTGGGGGCAGAACTAGCACAGATACGCAGTATTTT. This encodes CASSLAGGGRTSTDTQYF.

The chain joins TRBV6-5 to TRBJ1-4; D gene ambiguous. Germline CDR1 is MNHEY and CDR2 is SVGAGI. Trimming removed 1 base at V and 0 bases at J, with 9 bases between. This CDR3 contains 16 residues. The CDR3 reads CASSYLWAATNEKLFF. CDR3 DNA: TGTGCCAGCAGTTACTTGTGGGCTGCAACTAATGAAAAACTGTTTTTT.